The present T cell receptor beta chain was sequenced within a study of blood T cell repertoires in COVID-19. Study summary: T cells, B-cell-depleted T cells, or PBMCs provided the cDNA or gDNA that served as material.

CDR1 SNHLY and CDR2 FYNNEI come from the germline V gene. The CDR3 loop spans 16 amino acids. V was clipped by 8 bases and J by 1 base, with 18 bases between them. Sequencing used immunoSEQ multiplex PCR; TCRdb keeps in-frame clones, though not all of them. This sample carries roughly 500,000 clones, about 85% of them seen once, and the ten largest clones take around 7.9%. Recruitment covered under 25 US areas and drew participants whose ages spanned roughly 18 to 90 years. Grouping used clinical history reported by participants in a survey and questionnaire. What was sequenced was PBMCs or T cells enriched from blood (not recorded which). J is TRBJ1-5 and V is TRBV2; perhaps TRBD1 as D (5 bases). The source is a woman aged 55-70 years who had recovered from COVID-19. The chain's CDR3 is CASRRFTGTSNQPQHF. CDR3 sequence (DNA): TGTGCCAGCCGCAGATTTACAGGTACAAGCAATCAGCCCCAGCATTTT.